A selection of T cell receptor beta chains follows, all from one sample in a study of blood T cell repertoires in COVID-19. Clones were sequenced by immunoSEQ multiplex PCR, and TCRdb holds only the in-frame ones, with some missing. There are roughly 400,000 clones in the sample; 90% occur only once, and more than 0.55% lies in the top ten. The sequencing input was PBMCs or T cells enriched from blood (not recorded which). The receptors here all came from a man between 18 and 29 years old who had recovered from COVID-19. Both conserved end residues are part of each CDR3. The D gene is left open where the match is weak. Some rows have no size entry. The others give once, few or many, or a class for an expanded clone.

TGTGCCAGCAGCTTAGGGGGCTACCGGGACAGCTCCTACGAGCAGTACTTC	CASSLGGYRDSSYEQYF	TRBD1	.	TRBV7-9	TRBJ2-7
TGTGCCAGCAGCTTATGGGGCAGGCCCACTGAAGCTTTCTTT	CASSLWGRPTEAFF	.	.	TRBV7-2	TRBJ1-1
TGTGCCAGCAGTTACTCCGGGACAGGGGGGGGAGAGACCCAGTACTTC	CASSYSGTGGGETQYF	TRBD1	.	TRBV6-5	TRBJ2-5
TGTGCCAGCAGCTTGGGGACTCCGCAGCTAGCCAAAAACATTCAGTACTTC	CASSLGTPQLAKNIQYF	.	.	TRBV5-4	TRBJ2-4
TGTGCCAGCAGCGCCGGAGCGTCAAACACTGAAGCTTTCTTT	CASSAGASNTEAFF	.	.	TRBV9	TRBJ1-1
TGTGCCAGCAGCCAAGACTCTAGCGGGAGTAACAATGAGCAGTTCTTC	CASSQDSSGSNNEQFF	TRBD2	.	TRBV4-2	TRBJ2-1
TGTGCCAGCTCACGGGGGCCAGATACGCAGTATTTT	CASSRGPDTQYF	.	.	TRBV18	TRBJ2-3
TGTGCCAGCAGCCAAGACGTCTATGGCTACACCTTC	CASSQDVYGYTF	.	.	TRBV3-1/TRBV3-2	TRBJ1-2
TGTGCCAGCAGCCTAGAGGGACTACTCTACAATGAGCAGTTCTTC	CASSLEGLLYNEQFF	TRBD2	.	TRBV7-8	TRBJ2-1
TGCAGCGTATTTGGGCAGGGCACAAACACCATATATTTT	CSVFGQGTNTIYF	.	few	TRBV29-1	TRBJ1-3
TGTGCCACCAGTTCGGACAGGGGAGTTCGGACCGGGGAGCTGTTTTTT	CATSSDRGVRTGELFF	TRBD1	.	TRBV24-1	TRBJ2-2
TGCAGCGTTGACCCAAGGGGCCGAGACTCTAACTATGGCTACACCTTC	CSVDPRGRDSNYGYTF	.	.	TRBV29-1	TRBJ1-2
TGTGCCAGCAGTATCCTCACAGGGGAATCCTATGGCTACACCTTC	CASSILTGESYGYTF	TRBD1	.	TRBV6-5	TRBJ1-2
TGTGCCAGCAGCTTAGGACTGGACTCTGGAAACACCATATATTTT	CASSLGLDSGNTIYF	.	.	TRBV11-2	TRBJ1-3
TGTGCCAGCAGCTTAGGGGGGAGGTCTGAGCAGTTCTTC	CASSLGGRSEQFF	.	.	TRBV7-2	TRBJ2-1
TGTGCCAGCAGTTTCACGCTAGCGGGAGGATACAATGAGCAGTTCTTC	CASSFTLAGGYNEQFF	TRBD2	.	TRBV27	TRBJ2-1
TGTGCCAGCACCGAAGGGGCCGGCTACACCTTC	CASTEGAGYTF	.	.	TRBV6-6	TRBJ1-2
TGTGCCAGCAGCCAACAGACAGCTTATTATGGCTACACCTTC	CASSQQTAYYGYTF	.	once	TRBV16	TRBJ1-2
TGCAGCGTTGCACTGACAGAGGGAGGACAGCCCCAGCATTTT	CSVALTEGGQPQHF	.	.	TRBV29-1	TRBJ1-5
TGTGCCAGCAGCCAAGGGCTTAATTCACCCCTCCACTTT	CASSQGLNSPLHF	.	once	TRBV3-1/TRBV3-2	TRBJ1-6
TGTGCCAGCAGTTTACGTTCTTCCAATGAGCAGTTCTTC	CASSLRSSNEQFF	.	.	TRBV12-3/TRBV12-4	TRBJ2-1
TGTGCCAGCAGCCAATTCTCCGGCATTGGGGTAGCGGGGCGTAAAGAGACCCAGTACTTC	CASSQFSGIGVAGRKETQYF	TRBD2	.	TRBV3-1/TRBV3-2	TRBJ2-5
TGTGCCAGCAGTGAATCGGGGGGCCCGTACGAGCAGTACTTC	CASSESGGPYEQYF	.	.	TRBV6-1	TRBJ2-7
TGTGCCAGCAGTGAACAGCGGTCCTACGAGCAGTACTTC	CASSEQRSYEQYF	.	once	TRBV2	TRBJ2-7
TGTGCCAGCAGTCCTCAGGGGGGAACGGGGCCCCAGCATTTT	CASSPQGGTGPQHF	TRBD1	.	TRBV25-1	TRBJ1-5
TGTGCCAGCTCACCACGCTGGGGGCCAGGGGCCACGAGTGATTCACCCCTCCACTTT	CASSPRWGPGATSDSPLHF	.	.	TRBV18	TRBJ1-6
TGTGCCAGCAGCTTAGGTGGCGGGAGGGCCTACGAGCAGTACTTC	CASSLGGGRAYEQYF	TRBD2	few	TRBV7-9	TRBJ2-7
TGTGCCACCAAGCTAGACAGGACTGGAAACACCATATATTTT	CATKLDRTGNTIYF	.	.	TRBV15	TRBJ1-3
TGCGCCAGCAGCCCCCAGGGAGGGAACACTGAAGCTTTCTTT	CASSPQGGNTEAFF	.	.	TRBV5-1	TRBJ1-1
TGTGCCAGCAGCTTTATCGGGACACCGAGAACTGAAGCTTTCTTT	CASSFIGTPRTEAFF	.	.	TRBV7-9	TRBJ1-1
TGTGCCAGCAGCCAATTATCCAGGTTAGATACGCAGTATTTT	CASSQLSRLDTQYF	.	.	TRBV3-1/TRBV3-2	TRBJ2-3
TGCGCCAGCAAAGGCGGGCTAGCGGGAAGAGGAGAGCAGTACTTC	CASKGGLAGRGEQYF	TRBD2	.	TRBV5-1	TRBJ2-7
TGTGCCAGCAGCTTGGCTAGCGGGAGTAGAGATACGCAGTATTTT	CASSLASGSRDTQYF	TRBD2	.	TRBV5-4	TRBJ2-3
TGTGCCTGGGCCCCCGGCTACAATGAGCAGTTCTTC	CAWAPGYNEQFF	.	.	TRBV30	TRBJ2-1
TGTGCCAGTAGTATAGGGGGGCAGCAAGAGACCCAGTACTTC	CASSIGGQQETQYF	.	.	TRBV19	TRBJ2-5
TGTGCCAGCAGCGTAGCATGGGACAGCAGATTGAACACTGAAGCTTTCTTT	CASSVAWDSRLNTEAFF	TRBD1	.	TRBV5-6	TRBJ1-1
TGTGCCAGCAGTGAAGTTGGGCGGGGTGAAGCTTTCTTT	CASSEVGRGEAFF	.	.	TRBV6-1	TRBJ1-1
TGTGCCACTGAATTACAGGGGGGGGGCACTGAAGCTTTCTTT	CATELQGGGTEAFF	TRBD1	.	TRBV10-3	TRBJ1-1
TGCGCCAGCAGCGTCGGCGGAGATGGCTACACCTTC	CASSVGGDGYTF	.	.	TRBV5-1	TRBJ1-2
TGTGCCAGCAGGTACGTGGCCAGCACAGATACGCAGTATTTT	CASRYVASTDTQYF	.	.	TRBV11-2	TRBJ2-3
TGTGCCAGCAGCCCACAGGGAAACACTGAAGCTTTCTTT	CASSPQGNTEAFF	.	.	TRBV9	TRBJ1-1
TGTGCCAGCAGTTTGCCGGGCGAGGGCAGGGGCCTGTTAAGGGGCTACACCTTC	CASSLPGEGRGLLRGYTF	.	.	TRBV28	TRBJ1-2
TGTGCCAGCAGCTTGGAACAGGCCGGGCGATTATATTTT	CASSLEQAGRLYF	.	.	TRBV5-4	TRBJ1-3
TGCGCCAGCAGCTACTCCGGGACAGGGGGCTACACCTTC	CASSYSGTGGYTF	TRBD1	once	TRBV5-1	TRBJ1-2
TGTGCCAGCACCAGGGGTACTGAAGCTTTCTTT	CASTRGTEAFF	.	.	TRBV6-5	TRBJ1-1
TGTGCCAGCAGTTCCCAACTACAGGGGGCGGGAAACACCATATATTTT	CASSSQLQGAGNTIYF	TRBD1	.	TRBV28	TRBJ1-3
TGTGCCAGCACCCGTGGGGGGAAGAACACTGAAGCTTTCTTT	CASTRGGKNTEAFF	.	once	TRBV28	TRBJ1-1
TGTGCCAGCAGTCCAGGGTGGGATCAGCCCCAGCATTTT	CASSPGWDQPQHF	.	.	TRBV2	TRBJ1-5
TGTGCCACCTTAGCGGGACTAGTCTACAATGAGCAGTTCTTC	CATLAGLVYNEQFF	TRBD2	.	TRBV28	TRBJ2-1
TGTGCCAGCTCACCAGCGACAGGGACCTCGAATTCACCCCTCCACTTT	CASSPATGTSNSPLHF	TRBD1	.	TRBV18	TRBJ1-6